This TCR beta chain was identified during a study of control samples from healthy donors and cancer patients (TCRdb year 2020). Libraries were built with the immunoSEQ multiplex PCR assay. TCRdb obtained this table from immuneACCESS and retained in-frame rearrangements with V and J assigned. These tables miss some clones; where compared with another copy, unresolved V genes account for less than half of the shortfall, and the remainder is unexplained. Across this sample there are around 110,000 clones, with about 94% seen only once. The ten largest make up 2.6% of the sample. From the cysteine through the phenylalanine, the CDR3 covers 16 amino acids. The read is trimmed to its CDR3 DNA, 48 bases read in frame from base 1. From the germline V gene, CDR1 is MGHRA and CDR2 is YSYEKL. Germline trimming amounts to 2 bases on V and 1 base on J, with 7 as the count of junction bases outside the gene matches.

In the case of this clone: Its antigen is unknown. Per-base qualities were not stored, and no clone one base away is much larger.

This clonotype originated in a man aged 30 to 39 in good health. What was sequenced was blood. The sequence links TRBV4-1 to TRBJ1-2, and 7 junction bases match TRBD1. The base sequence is TGCGCCAGCAGCCAATATGATACAGGGGTTAACTATGGCTACACCTTC. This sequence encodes CASSQYDTGVNYGYTF.